Presented here are 29 T cell receptor beta chains from one specimen sequenced in a study of T cells in localized non-small cell lung cancer. Assay used: immunoSEQ multiplex PCR; TCRdb lists only in-frame clones, some missing. The profile shows about 3,000 clones, around 25% of them singletons. The input for sequencing was lung tumor tissue, taken before any cancer treatment. The receptors derive from a man aged 35-69 years with stage III lung adenocarcinoma.

The chain joins TRBV28 to TRBJ1-4, with D tentatively TRBD1 (5 bases). The CDR3 totals 13 residues. The ends were cut back, 3 bases at V and 8 bases at J, with 10 bases in the middle. Germline V gives CDR1 MDHEN, CDR2 SYDVKM. CDR3 protein: CASSFRAAEKLFF. The CDR3 nucleotides read TGTGCCAGCAGTTTCAGGGCCGCAGAAAAACTGTTTTTT.

This clone is labeled large. The gene calls are TRBV9 and TRBJ2-5, with 8 bases lining up with TRBD2. The CDR3 is 15 amino acids. J lost 5 bases, V lost 4 bases, and 10 bases had no gene match. CDR1 is SGDLS, CDR2 YYNGEE, per germline. The CDR3 DNA reads TGTGCCAGCAGCCTTAGCGGGGTTTCGTCCGAGACCCAGTACTTC. It translates to CASSLSGVSSETQYF.

The rearrangement joins TRBV5-1 to TRBJ2-2; 10 bases align to TRBD1. CDR1 is SGHRS and CDR2 is YFSETQ in the germline V gene. CDR3 length: 15 amino acids. J was trimmed by 6 bases and V by 5 bases; bases with no gene match: 7. The CDR3 DNA sequence: TGCGCCAGCAGTTCCCAGGGACAGGGGTCCGGGGAGCTGTTTTTT. Translation gives CASSSQGQGSGELFF.

A few counts support this clone. V is TRBV29-1 and J is TRBJ2-2, with 10 bases that match TRBD2. Germline CDR1 and CDR2: SQVTM and ANQGSEA. This CDR3 is built from 14 residues. The V and J ends lost 7 bases and 5 bases, in that order; junction bases with no gene match: 7. CDR3 coding DNA: TGCAGCGCCCGTACTAGCGGGGAAACCGGGGAGCTGTTTTTT. Translating gives CSARTSGETGELFF.

The rearrangement links TRBV28 to TRBJ1-1; TRBD1 aligns across 8 bases. This CDR3 is built from 17 residues. The germline gives CDR1 MDHEN, CDR2 SYDVKM. The junction had 23 bases not matched to a gene; V was cut back by 7 bases and J by 10 bases. The CDR3 DNA sequence: TGTGCCAGCATCGGGCTAGGGGGACAGGCGGCCGACCGGATAGCTTTCTTT. This codes for CASIGLGGQAADRIAFF.

This clone is judged medium-sized (0.01 to 0.1%). This sequence joins TRBV1 and TRBJ1-1; whether TRBD1, the table's D call, matches the DNA was not checked. TRBV1 is listed as a pseudogene. CDR3 size: 16 residues. CDR3 bases: TGCGCCAGCAGCCAAGACCAAACAGGGACGGGCACTGAAGCTTTCTTT. Translated: CASSQDQTGTGTEAFF.

This clone was detected a few times. The chain is built from TRBV9 and TRBJ1-4, with TRBD1 matching over 8 bases. Germline-derived CDR1 and CDR2 are SGDLS and YYNGEE. The CDR3 runs to 15 residues. V gave up 0 bases and J gave up 6 bases; unmatched junction bases: 4. CDR3 bases: TGTGCCAGCAGCGTAGCAGGGGGCTATGATGAAAAACTGTTTTTT. It is translated as CASSVAGGYDEKLFF.

This clone was recorded a few times. The chain joins TRBV11-3 to TRBJ1-1; D is possibly TRBD1 (5 bases). The V gene's germline CDR1 is SGHNT and CDR2 YENEEA. The CDR3 has 14 amino acids. The V gene lost 5 bases and the J gene lost 4 bases, with 14 bases spanning the gap. This CDR3 is CASSKHGGSTEAFF. The CDR3 coding sequence is TGTGCCAGCAGCAAACACGGGGGGAGCACTGAAGCTTTCTTT.

The chain couples TRBV9 to TRBJ1-2; D possibly corresponds to TRBD1 (5 bases). The CDR3 length is 15 residues. With 0 bases removed from V and 4 bases from J, the gap between germline ends came to 13 bases. Germline V gives CDR1 SGDLS, CDR2 YYNGEE. The DNA of the CDR3 is TGTGCCAGCAGCGTAGAGGTGGGGACCTCCTATGGCTACACCTTC. This codes for CASSVEVGTSYGYTF.

In its sample, this clone was seen a few times. This chain links TRBV11-3 with TRBJ1-4; maybe TRBD1 (5 bases). This CDR3 has 15 residues. Germline lookup yields CDR1 SGHNT and CDR2 YENEEA. The V and J ends lost 3 bases and 6 bases respectively, with 14 bases between them. CDR3 DNA sequence: TGTGCCAGCAGCTTGTCCGGGACGCTCTATGAAAAACTGTTTTTT. Translation gives CASSLSGTLYEKLFF.

This clone has just a few counts. The V and J genes are TRBV6-8 and TRBJ1-6, with 8 bases identical to TRBD1. The junction had 4 bases not matched to a gene; V was cut back by 7 bases and J by 5 bases. CDR1 is MNHGY, CDR2 SAAAGT, per germline. CDR3 length equals 14 residues. The CDR3 sequence is CASTKQGDNSPLHF. CDR3 in DNA: TGTGCCAGCACAAAACAGGGGGATAATTCACCCCTCCACTTT.

In nucleotides, the CDR3 is TGTGCCAGCAGCCAATCCTCCTACGAGCAGTACTTC. Protein sequence: CASSQSSYEQYF. The rearrangement joins TRBV16 to TRBJ2-7; D remains unclear. V was cut by 0 bases and J by 0 bases, with 0 bases left in between. Germline CDR1 is KGHSY and CDR2 is FQNENV. The CDR3 length is 12 residues.

The chain is built from TRBV30 and TRBJ1-6; D unresolved. The germline gives CDR1 GTSNPN, CDR2 SVGIG (reference sequence). The CDR3 runs 17 residues. The V gene lost 1 base and the J gene lost 0 bases, with 13 bases spanning the gap. The CDR3 sequence is CAWSELAGSSYNSPLHF. CDR3 coding DNA: TGTGCCTGGAGTGAGCTGGCGGGAAGCTCCTATAATTCACCCCTCCACTTT.

This clone was observed a few times. V and J are TRBV11-3 and TRBJ2-5, with 7 positions matching TRBD1. The V and J ends lost 5 bases and 2 bases, in that order; junction bases with no gene match: 8. The CDR3 runs to 15 residues. The germline V gene has CDR1 SGHNT and CDR2 YENEEA. Here the CDR3 DNA reads TGTGCCAGCAGCCCCGGGGACAGCCAACAAGAGACCCAGTACTTC. This gives the protein CASSPGDSQQETQYF.

This clone has a handful of counts. The gene calls are TRBV9 and TRBJ2-5; D unresolved. CDR1 and CDR2 from the germline V gene are SGDLS and YYNGEE. V gave up 6 bases and J gave up 2 bases, with 14 bases separating them. This CDR3 is 14 amino acids long. CDR3 in amino acids: CASTEEGRQETQYF. The CDR3 DNA is TGTGCCAGCACCGAAGAAGGGCGTCAAGAGACCCAGTACTTC.

The chain has TRBV19 and TRBJ2-5; D is perhaps TRBD2 (6 bases). The CDR3 is 13 amino acids. Germline assignment: CDR1 LNHDA and CDR2 SQIVND (reference sequence). Trimming left V 6 bases short and J 2 bases short, with 10 bases between. The CDR3 sequence is CASSPGLQETQYF. The CDR3 DNA is TGTGCCAGTAGCCCGGGACTTCAAGAGACCCAGTACTTC.

CDR3 nucleotides: TGTGCCTGGAAAGGAGGGGCTTTAGCCAAAAACATTCAGTACTTC. Protein product: CAWKGGALAKNIQYF. The V gene is TRBV30, the J gene TRBJ2-4; possibly TRBD2 for D (6 bases). This CDR3 is built from 15 residues. Trimming cost V 4 bases and J 0 bases, with 13 bases left between them. Germline-derived CDR1 and CDR2 are GTSNPN and SVGIG (reference sequence).

This clone is a singleton in its sample. The chain combines TRBV28 with TRBJ1-1, with D possibly matching TRBD1 (5 bases). CDR1 and CDR2 (germline): MDHEN, SYDVKM. Trimming left V 8 bases short and J 3 bases short, with 10 bases between. The CDR3 covers 12 residues. In DNA form, the CDR3 reads TGTGCCAGCGGGGGGGGGTACACTGAAGCTTTCTTT. This gives the protein CASGGGYTEAFF. Supplemented by reference TRBV28 and TRBJ1-1, the full variable domain reads DVKVTQSSRYLVKRTGEKVFLECVQDMDHENMFWYRQDPGLGLRLIYFSYDVKMKEKGDIPEGYSVSREKKERFSLILESASTNQTSMYLCASGGGYTEAFFGQGTRLTVV.

The chain employs TRBV7-2 and TRBJ1-5; 7 nucleotides line up with TRBD1. The CDR3 is 13 residues long. The germline V gene has CDR1 SGHTA and CDR2 FQGNSA. V was clipped by 8 bases and J by 5 bases; unmatched bases: 6. The CDR3 DNA sequence: TGTGCCAGCGCCCGGGACAGTGATCAGCCCCAGCATTTT. This sequence encodes CASARDSDQPQHF.

The V and J genes are TRBV11-3 and TRBJ1-4; no clear D. Germline-derived CDR1 and CDR2 are SGHNT and YENEEA. The CDR3 extends over 15 amino acids. Trimming shortened V by 3 bases and J by 5 bases, and 13 bases separated the two germline ends. The CDR3 region is CASSLDGRQNEKLFF. CDR3 bases: TGTGCCAGCAGCTTGGACGGCAGACAAAATGAAAAACTGTTTTTT.

This clone has more than one count but fewer than ten. The chain recombines TRBV6-8 with TRBJ1-2; 7 bases map to TRBD1. The CDR3 spans 15 residues. V gave up 6 bases and J gave up 7 bases; unmatched junction bases: 14. Germline V lookup: CDR1 MNHGY, CDR2 SAAAGT. In DNA, the CDR3 is TGTGCCAGCAGCCCCCAGGGGGGCGCATCCGGTGGCTACACCTTC. Its translation is CASSPQGGASGGYTF.

The gene calls are TRBV5-1 and TRBJ1-1, with D possibly matching TRBD1 (6 bases). The CDR3 is 14 amino acids. CDR1 is SGHRS and CDR2 is YFSETQ in the germline V gene. The V end lost 4 bases, the J end lost 5 bases, and 15 bases lay between the germline ends. Here the CDR3 DNA reads TGCGCCAGCAGCCTACACAGGGTAGGGACTGAAGCTTTCTTT. The encoded protein is CASSLHRVGTEAFF.

This clone was counted between two and nine times. This rearrangement joins TRBV4-1 to TRBJ2-7; D is perhaps TRBD1 or TRBD2 (5 bases each). CDR3 length: 14 residues. V was shortened by 4 bases and J by 4 bases, with 14 bases between the two germline ends. The germline V gene has CDR1 MGHRA and CDR2 YSYEKL. The CDR3 DNA sequence: TGCGCCAGCAGCCCTGCCGGGGCGGGTTACGAGCAGTACTTC. This gives the protein CASSPAGAGYEQYF.

This clone is medium-sized in the sample. The chain has TRBV11-3 and TRBJ2-5; D call uncertain. The CDR3 consists of 14 residues. Germline V lookup: CDR1 SGHNT, CDR2 YENEEA. V lost 4 bases and J lost 1, with 10 bases in between. CDR3 nucleotides: TGTGCCAGCAGCTCCAACACTCTCCAAGAGACCCAGTACTTC. Translation: CASSSNTLQETQYF.

This chain links TRBV11-3 with TRBJ1-1, with TRBD1 as a possible D gene (6 bases). Trimming shortened V by 0 bases and J by 5 bases, and 13 bases separated the two germline ends. Germline V gene sequence: CDR1 SGHNT, CDR2 YENEEA. The CDR3 loop spans 15 amino acids. The CDR3 DNA reads TGTGCCAGCAGCTTAGAAAGCAGACAGGAGACTGAAGCTTTCTTT. This encodes CASSLESRQETEAFF.

The V call is TRBV7-7, the J call TRBJ1-3, with D perhaps TRBD1 (6 bases). V lost 1 base to trimming and J lost 0 bases, with 10 bases between them. This CDR3 contains 16 residues. Germline lookup yields CDR1 SSHAT and CDR2 FNYEAQ (reference sequence). CDR3 DNA: TGTGCCAGCAGCTTAGAAGGCAGGGGCTCTGGAAACACCATATATTTT. It yields the protein CASSLEGRGSGNTIYF.

This clone was counted between two and nine times. This sequence joins TRBV14 and TRBJ2-1, with a weak D call TRBD1 (6 bases). This CDR3 region has 15 residues. V gave up 3 bases and J gave up 6 bases, with 15 bases separating them. Germline V CDR1 and CDR2: SGHDN, FVKESK. CDR3 bases: TGTGCCAGCAGCCAGAACCAGGGGATTCTCAATGAGCAGTTCTTC. It encodes CASSQNQGILNEQFF.

This chain joins TRBV12-5 and TRBJ1-2, with 8 nucleotides matching TRBD1. CDR3 length: 13 residues. Germline V gene sequence: CDR1 LGHNT, CDR2 FRNRAP. Trimming at V came to 4 bases and at J to 3 bases, leaving 1 base not matched to a gene. The CDR3: CASGSDRDYGYTF. DNA for the CDR3: TGTGCTAGTGGTTCGGACAGGGACTATGGCTACACCTTC.

The chain links TRBV19 to TRBJ1-1; 10 positions match TRBD1. Germline CDR1 reads LNHDA; CDR2 reads SQIVND (reference sequence). V was pared by 5 bases and J by 4 bases, with 10 bases of the junction left unmatched. This CDR3 region has 16 residues. CDR3 DNA: TGTGCCAGTAGTCAGAGAAGCCGACAGGGGGCCACTGAAGCTTTCTTT. Translating it yields CASSQRSRQGATEAFF. The full variable domain, its missing parts supplied by reference TRBV19 and TRBJ1-1, is DGGITQSPKYLFRKEGQNVTLSCEQNLNHDAMYWYRQDPGQGLRLIYYSQIVNDFQKGDIAEGYSVSREKKESFPLTVTSAQKNPTAFYLCASSQRSRQGATEAFFGQGTRLTVV.